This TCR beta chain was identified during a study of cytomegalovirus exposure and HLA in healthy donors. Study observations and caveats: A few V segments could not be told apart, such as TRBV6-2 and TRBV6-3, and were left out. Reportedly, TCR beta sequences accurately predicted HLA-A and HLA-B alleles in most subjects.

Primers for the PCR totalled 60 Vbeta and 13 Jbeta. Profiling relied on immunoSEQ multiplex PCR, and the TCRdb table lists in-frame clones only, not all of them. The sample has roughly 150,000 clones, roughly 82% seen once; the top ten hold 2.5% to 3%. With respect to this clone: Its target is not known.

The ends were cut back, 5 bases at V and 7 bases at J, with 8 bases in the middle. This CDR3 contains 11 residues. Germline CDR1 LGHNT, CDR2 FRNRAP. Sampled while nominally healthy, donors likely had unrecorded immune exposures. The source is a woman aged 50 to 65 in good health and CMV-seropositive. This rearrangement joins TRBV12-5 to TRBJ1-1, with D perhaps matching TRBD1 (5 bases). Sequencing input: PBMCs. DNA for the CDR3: TGTGCTAGTGGTCGGGGGGTTGAAGCTTTCTTT. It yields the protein CASGRGVEAFF.